This is a list of T cell receptor beta chains from one sample in a study of blood T cell repertoires in COVID-19. Measured with immunoSEQ multiplex PCR; TCRdb has only the in-frame clones, and not every one. This table has fewer than 350,000 clones, around 87% appearing once. Sequences were obtained from peripheral blood. These TCRs come from a woman in her twenties or thirties who had recovered from COVID-19. Both conserved end residues are part of each CDR3. The order of the fields is V gene, D gene, clone size, J gene, CDR3 protein, CDR3 DNA. D genes are given only for firm matches. Clone sizes are given selectively: once, few, many, or a class where the clone is expanded.

TRBV15	.	.	TRBJ1-5	CATSRVGRYSNQPQHF	TGTGCCACCAGCAGAGTTGGCCGTTATAGCAATCAGCCCCAGCATTTT
TRBV18	.	.	TRBJ1-1	CASSGGLDTEAFF	TGTGCCAGCTCAGGGGGACTGGACACTGAAGCTTTCTTT
TRBV19	TRBD1	.	TRBJ2-1	CASSGTVYNEQFF	TGTGCCAGTAGTGGGACAGTTTACAATGAGCAGTTCTTC
TRBV29-1	TRBD1	.	TRBJ2-7	CSVGQGTYEQYF	TGCAGCGTCGGACAGGGCACCTACGAGCAGTACTTC
TRBV19	.	.	TRBJ1-1	CASSATVYAGNTEAFF	TGTGCCAGTAGTGCCACGGTCTATGCCGGGAACACTGAAGCTTTCTTT
TRBV7-2	TRBD2	.	TRBJ2-1	CASSLGFSGGADEQFF	TGTGCCAGCAGCTTAGGGTTCAGCGGGGGGGCGGATGAGCAGTTCTTC
TRBV5-6	.	.	TRBJ2-3	CASSNGGRYTDTQYF	TGTGCCAGCAGCAATGGAGGCAGATACACAGATACGCAGTATTTT
TRBV7-9	TRBD1	.	TRBJ1-2	CASSFVIPQQGISGYTF	TGTGCCAGCAGCTTCGTGATCCCCCAACAGGGGATAAGTGGCTACACCTTC
TRBV3-1/TRBV3-2	.	.	TRBJ1-3	CASSQDKGTGNTIYF	TGTGCCAGCAGCCAAGACAAGGGGACTGGAAACACCATATATTTT
TRBV29-1	TRBD2	.	TRBJ2-1	CSVGGTSGRIGDEQFF	TGCAGCGTCGGAGGGACTAGCGGGAGAATAGGAGATGAGCAGTTCTTC
TRBV4-1	.	.	TRBJ2-7	CASSQLWTGAYEQYF	TGCGCCAGCAGCCAACTCTGGACGGGGGCCTACGAGCAGTACTTC
TRBV6-4	.	.	TRBJ2-2	CASSVGGETGELFF	TGTGCCAGCAGCGTAGGGGGAGAAACCGGGGAGCTGTTTTTT
TRBV7-9	.	.	TRBJ1-6	CASGSSSYNSPLHF	TGTGCCAGCGGGTCTAGCTCCTATAATTCACCCCTCCACTTT
TRBV19	TRBD2	.	TRBJ2-1	CASSISSGTYNEQFF	TGTGCCAGTAGTATTTCTAGCGGAACCTACAATGAGCAGTTCTTC
TRBV5-4	TRBD1	.	TRBJ2-7	CASSPDRGTYEQYF	TGTGCCAGCAGCCCGGACAGGGGGACCTACGAGCAGTACTTC
TRBV29-1	TRBD2	.	TRBJ2-7	CSVGTSGGSYEQYF	TGCAGCGTCGGAACTAGCGGGGGGTCCTACGAGCAGTACTTC
TRBV28	TRBD2	.	TRBJ2-1	CASSLKLAGVLEQFF	TGTGCCAGCAGTTTGAAGCTAGCGGGAGTATTAGAGCAGTTCTTC
TRBV20-1	.	.	TRBJ1-2	CSAQGYYGYTF	TGCAGTGCTCAGGGTTACTATGGCTACACCTTC
TRBV4-1	TRBD2	many	TRBJ2-1	CASSQDHGAGPNYNEQFF	TGCGCCAGCAGCCAAGATCACGGAGCGGGACCTAACTACAATGAGCAGTTCTTC
TRBV7-9	TRBD1	.	TRBJ2-1	CASSFPTGQGSEQFF	TGTGCCAGCAGCTTCCCAACGGGACAGGGGAGTGAGCAGTTCTTC
TRBV19	TRBD2	.	TRBJ2-7	CASSIGGAAYEQYF	TGTGCCAGTAGTATCGGGGGGGCAGCCTACGAGCAGTACTTC
TRBV6-5	TRBD1	.	TRBJ1-1	CASSYSRQGNTEAFF	TGTGCCAGCAGTTACTCCAGACAGGGGAACACTGAAGCTTTCTTT
TRBV19	.	.	TRBJ2-1	CASSPRGYEQFF	TGTGCCAGTAGTCCCCGAGGCTATGAGCAGTTCTTC
TRBV3-1/TRBV3-2	.	.	TRBJ2-3	CASGFTGADTQYF	TGTGCCAGTGGGTTCACAGGTGCAGATACGCAGTATTTT
TRBV28	TRBD1	many	TRBJ2-7	CASANRGTGYDEQYF	TGTGCCAGCGCCAATCGGGGGACAGGGTACGACGAGCAGTACTTC
TRBV3-1/TRBV3-2	TRBD2	.	TRBJ2-7	CASSSPAYLAGGTPYEQYF	TGTGCCAGCAGTTCCCCGGCATATTTAGCGGGAGGGACACCCTACGAGCAGTACTTC
TRBV11-2	TRBD2	.	TRBJ2-1	CASSLTLRLAGGGEQFF	TGTGCCAGCAGCTTAACCCTGAGACTAGCGGGAGGGGGCGAGCAGTTCTTC
TRBV6-5	.	few	TRBJ2-7	CASVEGSSYEQYF	TGTGCCAGCGTCGAAGGGAGCTCCTACGAGCAGTACTTC
TRBV2	.	.	TRBJ2-1	CASSVTSSSYNEQFF	TGTGCCAGCAGTGTGACTTCAAGCTCCTACAATGAGCAGTTCTTC
TRBV12-5	.	.	TRBJ1-3	CASGLVTTGGNTIYF	TGTGCTAGTGGTTTGGTAACTACAGGGGGAAACACCATATATTTT
TRBV6-6	.	.	TRBJ2-7	CASGRGTYEQYF	TGTGCCAGCGGGCGGGGTACCTACGAGCAGTACTTC
TRBV4-1	.	.	TRBJ2-2	CASSQEATKAGELFF	TGCGCCAGCAGCCAAGAGGCGACTAAAGCCGGGGAGCTGTTTTTT
TRBV3-1/TRBV3-2	TRBD2	.	TRBJ2-1	CASSPTAGGRNEQFF	TGTGCCAGCAGCCCAACAGCGGGGGGTCGAAATGAGCAGTTCTTC
TRBV4-1	.	.	TRBJ1-4	CARSLRGGATNEKLFF	TGCGCCCGCAGCCTCCGGGGGGGGGCAACTAATGAAAAACTGTTTTTT
TRBV7-3	.	.	TRBJ2-1	CASSLGAGDPYNEQFF	TGTGCCAGCAGCTTAGGCGCTGGAGACCCGTACAATGAGCAGTTCTTC
TRBV5-6	.	once	TRBJ2-7	CASSHTLRGLSDEQYF	TGTGCCAGCAGTCACACCTTGCGGGGGCTCTCCGACGAGCAGTACTTC
TRBV12-3/TRBV12-4	.	few	TRBJ1-1	CASSRGGYTEAFF	TGTGCCAGCAGTAGGGGAGGGTATACTGAAGCTTTCTTT
TRBV28	.	.	TRBJ2-7	CASSFLGNGDEQYF	TGTGCCAGCAGTTTTCTAGGGAACGGGGACGAGCAGTACTTC
TRBV5-1	TRBD1	.	TRBJ1-1	CASSRGQGVAYTEAFF	TGCGCCAGCAGCCGAGGACAGGGAGTAGCGTACACTGAAGCTTTCTTT
TRBV30	.	.	TRBJ1-6	CAWSRSRDSPLHF	TGTGCCTGGAGTCGAAGCAGGGATTCACCCCTCCACTTT
TRBV12-3/TRBV12-4	.	.	TRBJ1-1	CASTLQQNTEAFF	TGTGCCAGCACCTTACAGCAGAACACTGAAGCTTTCTTT
TRBV27	TRBD2	.	TRBJ2-7	CASRGAGFASYEQYF	TGTGCCAGCAGGGGAGCGGGGTTCGCCTCCTACGAGCAGTACTTC
TRBV7-9	TRBD1	.	TRBJ2-7	CASSQTGGGEQYF	TGTGCCAGCAGCCAAACAGGGGGCGGAGAGCAGTACTTC
TRBV2	.	.	TRBJ2-7	CASRYVEDEQYF	TGTGCCAGCCGTTACGTAGAGGATGAGCAGTACTTC
TRBV19	TRBD2	.	TRBJ2-5	CASSRAGGLKDQYF	TGTGCCAGTAGTCGGGCGGGAGGGCTTAAAGACCAGTACTTC